This is a list of T cell receptor beta chains from one sample in a study of T cells after yellow fever vaccination. TCRdb re-called the 5' RACE reads through MiXCR, storing one row per CDR3 protein. The sample carries around 330,000 distinct CDR3 sequences, 3.6% recorded once. The sample in question was PBMCs, obtained on the day of the yellow fever booster vaccination. These receptors came from a young man who received the YFV17D yellow fever vaccine. The CDR3 runs from the conserved cysteine through the conserved F or W. A D gene is named only where the DNA matches it firmly. Clone size appears in some rows only: once, few, many, or a class for an expanded clone.

-,TRBJ2-7,TRBV7-9,few,CASSFGETASYEQYF,TGTGCCAGCAGCTTTGGAGAGACGGCCTCCTACGAGCAGTACTTC
TRBD2,TRBJ2-1,TRBV20-1,few,CSARKLAGREQFF,TGCAGTGCTAGAAAGCTAGCGGGGCGTGAGCAGTTCTTC
-,TRBJ2-3,TRBV20-1,many,CSARPSTDTQYF,TGCAGTGCCCGTCCAAGCACAGATACGCAGTATTTT
-,TRBJ2-1,TRBV7-2,few,CASSLAYRGGGNEQFF,TGTGCCAGCAGCTTAGCGTACAGGGGAGGGGGCAATGAGCAGTTCTTC
-,TRBJ2-7,TRBV12-3/TRBV12-4,few,CASSLGTHSYEQYF,TGTGCCAGCAGTTTAGGGACGCATTCCTACGAGCAGTACTTC
TRBD2,TRBJ2-2,TRBV7-3,few,CASSPAGGILNTGELFF,TGTGCCAGCAGCCCAGCGGGGGGGATACTGAACACCGGGGAGCTGTTTTTT
-,TRBJ2-3,TRBV28,many,CASSRGDRTDTQYF,TGTGCCAGCAGTCGCGGGGACCGTACAGATACGCAGTATTTT
-,TRBJ1-2,TRBV18,few,CASAPGAGGNYGYTF,TGTGCCAGCGCTCCGGGGGCGGGAGGAAACTATGGCTACACCTTC
-,TRBJ1-3,TRBV5-6,-,CASSFWDPGGNTIYF,TGTGCCAGCAGCTTCTGGGACCCTGGGGGAAACACCATATATTTT
TRBD1,TRBJ2-7,TRBV6-5,many,CASSTGGVSVYEQYF,TGTGCCAGCAGTACAGGGGGAGTAAGTGTCTACGAGCAGTACTTC
-,TRBJ2-4,TRBV5-1,many,CASSKDNENIQYF,TGCGCCAGCAGCAAGGATAACGAAAACATTCAGTACTTC
-,TRBJ1-2,TRBV7-9,many,CASSLEGTGGYTF,TGTGCCAGCAGCTTGGAAGGGACCGGCGGCTACACCTTC
-,TRBJ2-2,TRBV4-1,few,CASSHVTGRNTGELFF,TGCGCCAGCAGCCACGTGACAGGTCGGAACACCGGGGAGCTGTTTTTT
-,TRBJ2-6,TRBV7-8,few,CASRSGESANVLTF,TGTGCCAGCAGATCAGGGGAATCGGCCAACGTCCTGACTTTC
-,TRBJ2-7,TRBV7-2,few,CASTPRGDSYEQYF,TGTGCCAGCACCCCCAGGGGGGACTCCTACGAGCAGTACTTC
TRBD1,TRBJ2-5,TRBV10-3,-,CAIRRGQGETQYF,TGTGCCATCAGACGAGGACAGGGAGAGACCCAGTACTTC
-,TRBJ1-1,TRBV29-1,-,CSVGAGGMNTEAFF,TGCAGCGTGGGGGCAGGAGGTATGAACACTGAAGCTTTCTTT
-,TRBJ1-6,TRBV7-2,few,CASSLALPGAGSPLHF,TGTGCCAGCAGCTTAGCGCTCCCAGGGGCGGGTTCACCCCTCCACTTT
TRBD1,TRBJ1-1,TRBV7-2,many,CASSAGQDRLAFF,TGTGCCAGCAGCGCGGGACAGGATCGATTAGCTTTCTTT
-,TRBJ2-3,TRBV9,few,CASSVGSRDQDTQYF,TGTGCCAGCAGCGTAGGTTCGCGGGACCAAGATACGCAGTATTTT
TRBD1,TRBJ1-1,TRBV7-9,many,CASSRQGANTEAFF,TGTGCCAGCAGTCGACAGGGGGCTAACACTGAAGCTTTCTTT
-,TRBJ1-1,TRBV29-1,few,CSVADTVNTEAFF,TGCAGCGTTGCAGACACCGTGAACACTGAAGCTTTCTTT
TRBD2,TRBJ2-6,TRBV15,many,CATSPWGGAGANVLTF,TGTGCCACCAGCCCTTGGGGGGGGGCTGGGGCCAACGTCCTGACTTTC
-,TRBJ2-4,TRBV19,few,CASSDSLAKNIQYF,TGTGCCAGTAGTGACAGCCTAGCCAAAAACATTCAGTACTTC
TRBD1,TRBJ1-1,TRBV24-1,many,CATSGTGGTNTEAFF,TGTGCCACCAGTGGTACAGGGGGCACGAACACTGAAGCTTTCTTT
-,TRBJ1-2,TRBV12-3/TRBV12-4,many,CASTSSTNYGYTF,TGTGCCAGCACTTCTAGCACCAACTATGGCTACACCTTC
-,TRBJ2-1,TRBV20-1,few,CSARPSGPFNNEQFF,TGCAGTGCTAGACCCAGCGGCCCTTTCAACAATGAGCAGTTCTTC
TRBD2,TRBJ2-3,TRBV5-1,-,CATSGGAADTQYF,TGCGCCACTAGCGGGGGGGCCGCAGATACGCAGTATTTT
-,TRBJ1-1,TRBV5-1,few,CASSTLGGTNTEAFF,TGCGCCAGCAGCACCCTGGGAGGGACGAACACTGAAGCTTTCTTT
-,TRBJ2-5,TRBV29-1,few,CSVGTLQETQYF,TGCAGCGTGGGGACACTTCAAGAGACCCAGTACTTC
-,TRBJ1-2,TRBV7-2,-,CASSPSEGYGYTF,TGTGCCAGCAGCCCCTCAGAGGGGTATGGCTACACCTTC
-,TRBJ2-3,TRBV5-1,many,CASNTFARGARTDTQYF,TGCGCCAGCAACACTTTCGCCCGGGGGGCCCGGACAGATACGCAGTATTTT
TRBD2,TRBJ2-1,TRBV5-1,many,CASSRGLAVYNEQFF,TGCGCCAGCAGCAGGGGACTAGCCGTCTACAATGAGCAGTTCTTC
TRBD1,TRBJ2-7,TRBV27,few,CASSPRTGGYEQYF,TGTGCCAGCAGTCCACGGACAGGGGGCTACGAGCAGTACTTC
TRBD2,TRBJ2-1,TRBV20-1,few,CSALLSLAGGNEQFF,TGCAGTGCTCTCCTCTCCCTAGCGGGGGGCAATGAGCAGTTCTTC
-,TRBJ2-5,TRBV7-9,many,CASSYTGTKETQYF,TGTGCCAGCAGCTATACCGGGACCAAAGAGACCCAGTACTTC
-,TRBJ2-1,TRBV7-6,few,CASSLRGGVYYNEQFF,TGTGCCAGCAGCTTACGTGGCGGGGTCTACTACAATGAGCAGTTCTTC
-,TRBJ2-6,TRBV18,-,CASSQTGGDVLTF,TGTGCCAGCTCGCAAACAGGGGGGGACGTCCTGACTTTC
-,TRBJ1-4,TRBV6-5,many,CASSQSAGRARPEKLFF,TGTGCCAGCAGTCAGTCAGCAGGGCGGGCGCGGCCTGAAAAACTGTTTTTT
-,TRBJ1-2,TRBV7-9,many,CASSLQTEANYGYTF,TGTGCCAGCAGCTTACAGACAGAAGCTAACTATGGCTACACCTTC
-,TRBJ2-7,TRBV29-1,-,CSVSRDIFSYEQYF,TGCAGCGTTTCCCGTGACATTTTTAGCTACGAGCAGTACTTC
-,TRBJ1-6,TRBV5-6,-,CASSPAGVVTRRSPLHF,TGTGCCAGCAGCCCCGCAGGAGTAGTTACCAGGCGATCCCCCCTCCACTTT
-,TRBJ2-1,TRBV5-6,many,CASSLGGDNEQFF,TGTGCCAGCAGCTTGGGAGGGGACAATGAGCAGTTCTTC